The T cell receptor beta chain under discussion was sequenced for a study of blood T cell repertoires in COVID-19. For the study at large: Acute and convalescent COVID-19 specimens originated in the United States, Italy and Spain. The cDNA or gDNA used as material had been derived from T cells, B-cell-depleted T cells, or PBMCs.

From germline, CDR1 is ENHRY and CDR2 SYGVKD. V dropped 7 bases and J dropped 2 bases, with 14 bases sitting between them. The CDR3 contains 14 residues. Sequencing was performed with immunoSEQ multiplex PCR; in TCRdb, only in-frame clones are kept and a portion is missing. The sample has about 400,000 clones; about 87% are singletons. The origin of this receptor is a woman between 50 and 59 years old who had recovered from COVID-19. Sequenced: PBMCs or T cells enriched from blood (not recorded which). The chain has TRBV10-3 and TRBJ1-2; no clear D. CDR3 in amino acids: CAITPTHHNYGYTF. DNA of the CDR3: TGTGCCATCACCCCTACCCATCACAACTATGGCTACACCTTC.